This entry lists 9 T cell receptor beta chains sequenced from one sample in a study of blood T cell repertoires in COVID-19. The protocol was immunoSEQ multiplex PCR, while the TCRdb copy is restricted to in-frame clones and leaves out a portion. The profile shows about 180,000 clones, 88% of them singletons. The sequencing input was peripheral blood. All receptors derive from a woman between 25 and 40 years old with acute or convalescent COVID-19.

The gene calls are TRBV10-3 and TRBJ1-5; 9 nucleotides align to TRBD1. J was trimmed by 3 bases and V by 3 bases; bases with no gene match: 6. The length of the CDR3 is 16 residues. CDR1 is ENHRY and CDR2 is SYGVKD in the germline V gene. The CDR3 DNA sequence: TGTGCCATCAGTGACGAGGACAGGGGCCACAATCAGCCCCAGCATTTT. This translates into CAISDEDRGHNQPQHF.

The CDR3 here is CASSFEQGLGSPLHF. DNA for the CDR3: TGTGCCAGCAGTTTCGAACAGGGACTAGGTTCACCCCTCCACTTT. The rearrangement links TRBV27 to TRBJ1-6, with D possibly matching TRBD1 (6 bases). The CDR3 totals 15 residues. Trimming removed 3 bases at V and 9 bases at J, with 15 bases between. Germline loops: CDR1 MNHEY, CDR2 SMNVEV (reference sequence).

This chain links TRBV5-6 with TRBJ2-3, with 8 bases fitting TRBD1. Germline CDR1 and CDR2: SGHDT and YYEEEE. This CDR3 region has 15 residues. J gave up 5 bases and V 5 bases, and 10 bases lay outside the gene matches. CDR3: CASRPRQGMRDTQYF. The CDR3, as DNA: TGTGCCAGCAGACCACGACAGGGGATGAGAGATACGCAGTATTTT.

The gene calls are TRBV3-1 (or the pseudogene TRBV3-2) and TRBJ2-1, with 10 bases that match TRBD2. Germline-derived CDR1 and CDR2 are LGHDT and YNNKEL (reference sequence). The CDR3 contains 13 residues. The trim removed 3 bases at V and 9 bases at J, leaving 2 bases unmatched. The CDR3 DNA follows: TGTGCCAGCAGCCATTTAGCGGGAGGTGAGCAGTTCTTC. It encodes CASSHLAGGEQFF.

The chain is built from TRBV28 and TRBJ2-4; 9 bases fit TRBD1. V was pared by 6 bases and J by 7 bases, with 10 bases of the junction left unmatched. The CDR3 has 15 residues. The germline CDR1 and CDR2 sequences are MDHEN and SYDVKM. This CDR3 reads CASSPTGTGSNIQYF. In DNA form, the CDR3 reads TGTGCCAGCAGCCCCACCGGGACAGGGTCTAACATTCAGTACTTC.

The rearrangement uses TRBV10-2 and TRBJ2-3; TRBD2 matches at 14 bases. The germline CDR1 and CDR2 sequences are WSHSY and SAAADI. The V gene end was trimmed by 6 bases and the J gene end by 2 bases; junction bases not matched to a gene: 1. CDR3 length: 15 residues. The CDR3 region has the DNA TGCGCCAGCAGGGGACTAGCGGGAGACACAGATACGCAGTATTTT. Amino acid sequence: CASRGLAGDTDTQYF.

J is TRBJ2-3 and V is TRBV5-1, with TRBD2 as a possible D gene (5 bases). Deletions cut 1 base from V and 6 bases from J, with 12 bases between. CDR1 SGHRS and CDR2 YFSETQ come from the germline V gene. The CDR3 length is 14 residues. The CDR3 DNA sequence: TGCGCCAGCAGCTTGCTAGGCGGGTCGGATACGCAGTATTTT. Protein sequence: CASSLLGGSDTQYF.

The CDR3 DNA sequence: TGTGCCAGCAAGCTCCTGGGACACCAGAACACTGAAGCTTTCTTT. Protein: CASKLLGHQNTEAFF. This rearrangement joins TRBV5-6 to TRBJ1-1; TRBD1 is a possible D gene (6 bases). This CDR3 has 15 residues. Between the trimmed V and J ends, which lost 6 bases and 1 base, there was a span of 16 bases. The germline V gene encodes CDR1 SGHDT and CDR2 YYEEEE.

This chain links TRBV6-1 with TRBJ2-3, with TRBD2 as a possible D gene (5 bases). The CDR3 length is 14 residues. Germline V gene sequence: CDR1 MNHNS, CDR2 SASEGT. The V and J ends lost 1 base and 8 bases respectively, with 13 bases between them. The CDR3 coding sequence is TGTGCCAGCAGTGAAGTGAACGGGATAGGTACGCAGTATTTT. This codes for CASSEVNGIGTQYF.